Detailed here is one T cell receptor beta chain. This table comes from immunoSEQ multiplex PCR, and its TCRdb copy is limited to in-frame clones, with some not included. Of 250,000 or so clones listed, around 82% are singletons. This sample was taken from a study of blood T cell repertoires in COVID-19. Across the whole study: From T cells, B-cell-depleted T cells, or PBMCs came the material, which was cDNA or gDNA.

The CDR3 contains 15 residues. Trimming removed 5 bases from V and 2 bases from J, with 10 bases in between. Germline-derived CDR1 and CDR2 are LGHDT and YNNKEL (reference sequence). Sequenced: peripheral blood. The sequence derives from a woman between 65 and 79 years old with acute or convalescent COVID-19. The rearrangement links TRBV3-1 (or the pseudogene TRBV3-2) to TRBJ2-6; D might be TRBD2 (6 bases). CDR3 sequence (DNA): TGTGCCAGCAGCTGGGACTTAGCTGGGGCCAACGTCCTGACTTTC. Its protein product is CASSWDLAGANVLTF.